This T cell receptor beta chain was identified during a study of blood T cell repertoires in COVID-19. Study-wide background: Sites in the United States, Italy and Spain provided acute and convalescent COVID-19 samples. T cells, B-cell-depleted T cells, or PBMCs provided the cDNA or gDNA that served as material.

V was pared by 6 bases and J by 1 base, with 5 bases of the junction left unmatched. CDR1 is SNHLY, CDR2 FYNNEI, per germline. CDR3 size: 14 residues. Original processing methods: Amplification with reference gene primers provided the estimates of nucleated cell counts. Produced via immunoSEQ multiplex PCR; TCRdb's table is partial and in-frame only. The V and J calls and the clone size are those of that table, but D and trimming were determined from the DNA. The sample records some 200,000 clones, 80% to 90% being singletons. The chain combines TRBV2 with TRBJ2-7, with 8 bases matching TRBD2. The sequenced sample was peripheral blood. The TCR comes from a man older than 75 with acute or convalescent COVID-19. CDR3 DNA sequence: TGTGCCAGCAGAAGAGCGGGGGTGTCCTACGAGCAGTACTTC. As protein: CASRRAGVSYEQYF.